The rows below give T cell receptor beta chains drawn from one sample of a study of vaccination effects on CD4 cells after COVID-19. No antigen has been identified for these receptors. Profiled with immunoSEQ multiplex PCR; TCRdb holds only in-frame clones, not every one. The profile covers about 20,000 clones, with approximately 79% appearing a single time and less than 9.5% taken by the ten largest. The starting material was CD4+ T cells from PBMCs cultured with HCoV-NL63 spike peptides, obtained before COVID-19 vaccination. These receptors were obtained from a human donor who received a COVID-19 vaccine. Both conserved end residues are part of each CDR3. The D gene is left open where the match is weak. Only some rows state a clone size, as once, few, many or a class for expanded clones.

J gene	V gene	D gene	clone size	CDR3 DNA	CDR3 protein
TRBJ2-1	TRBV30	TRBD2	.	TGTGCCTGGAGGTCCACTAGCGGGGGGGCAGGTGAGCAGTTCTTC	CAWRSTSGGAGEQFF
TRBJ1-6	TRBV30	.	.	TGTGCCTGGAGTGTACGGGGGGTGAATAGTTCACCCCTCCACTTT	CAWSVRGVNSSPLHF
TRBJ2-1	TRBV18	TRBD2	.	TGTGCCAGCTCACCGACTAGCGGGAGCTTTGAGCAGTTCTTC	CASSPTSGSFEQFF
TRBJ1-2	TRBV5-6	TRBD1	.	TGTGCCAGCAGCTCGGCGACAGGGCGAGGCTACACCTTC	CASSSATGRGYTF
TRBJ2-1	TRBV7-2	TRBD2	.	TGTGCCAGCAGCTTAGCTGCGACTAGCGGGGCGAGCTCCTACAATGAGCAGTTCTTC	CASSLAATSGASSYNEQFF
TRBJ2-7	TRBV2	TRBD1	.	TGTGCCAGCAGTGGGGGCGGATCCGGGACAGGGACCTACGAGCAGTACTTC	CASSGGGSGTGTYEQYF
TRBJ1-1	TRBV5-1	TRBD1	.	TGCGCCAGCAGCTTGGCACAGGGGGCCGGGAACACTGAAGCTTTCTTT	CASSLAQGAGNTEAFF
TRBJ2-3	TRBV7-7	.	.	TGTGCCAGCAGCCGTGCGCCGGTGGATACGCAGTATTTT	CASSRAPVDTQYF
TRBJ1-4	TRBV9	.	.	TGTGCCAGCAGCGTAGGGACGGTGAATACTGAAAAACTGTTTTTT	CASSVGTVNTEKLFF
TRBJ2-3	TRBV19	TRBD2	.	TGTGCCAGTAGACTAGCGGGAGCAGATACGCAGTATTTT	CASRLAGADTQYF
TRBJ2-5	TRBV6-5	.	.	TGTGCCAGCAGCAATACGGGAAACAGAGAGACCCAGTACTTC	CASSNTGNRETQYF
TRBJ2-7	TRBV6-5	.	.	TGTGCCAGCTCGAGACTTGACTCCTACGAGCAGTACTTC	CASSRLDSYEQYF
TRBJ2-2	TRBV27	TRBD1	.	TGTGCCAGCACAAGGAACAGGGGATTGATATCCGGGGAGCTGTTTTTT	CASTRNRGLISGELFF
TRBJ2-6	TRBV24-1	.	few	TGTGCCACCAGTGATGGGGACTCCTCTGGGGCCAACGTCCTGACTTTC	CATSDGDSSGANVLTF
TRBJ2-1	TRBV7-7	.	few	TGTGCCAGCAGCTTAGGTAGGACGGTCTCCTACAATGAGCAGTTCTTC	CASSLGRTVSYNEQFF
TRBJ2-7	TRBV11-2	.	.	TGTGCCAGCAGACCCTTGAGAGCAAAGAGCTCCTACGAGCAGTACTTC	CASRPLRAKSSYEQYF
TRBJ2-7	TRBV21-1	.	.	TGTGCCAGCAGCAAAGTCGCTAGCGGGGGGGCCTACGAGCAGTACTTC	CASSKVASGGAYEQYF
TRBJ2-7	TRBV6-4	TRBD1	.	TGTGCCAGCAGTGCCGGGACAGGGGGCTACGAGCAGTACTTC	CASSAGTGGYEQYF
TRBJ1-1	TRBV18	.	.	TGTGCCAGCTCACCGATGGACAACCCGAGGGGCACTGAAGCTTTCTTT	CASSPMDNPRGTEAFF
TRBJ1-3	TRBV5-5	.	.	TGTGCCAGCAGCCCTACGGGGGGTTCTGGAAACACCATATATTTT	CASSPTGGSGNTIYF
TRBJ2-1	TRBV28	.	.	TGTGCCAGCAGTTTCGAGGTCAATGAGCAGTTCTTC	CASSFEVNEQFF
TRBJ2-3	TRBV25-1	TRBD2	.	TGTGCCAGCAGTGAATGGGCTAGCGGGACTAGCACAGATACGCAGTATTTT	CASSEWASGTSTDTQYF
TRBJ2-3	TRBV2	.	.	TGTGCCAGCAGTGAGCGAGATACGCAGTATTTT	CASSERDTQYF
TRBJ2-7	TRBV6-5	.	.	TGTGCCAGCAGGGGAACGGGTGGAGGGAACTACGAGCAGTACTTC	CASRGTGGGNYEQYF
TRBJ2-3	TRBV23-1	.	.	TGCGCCAGCAGTCAATCGGAGCGGGTGGCAGATACGCAGTATTTT	CASSQSERVADTQYF
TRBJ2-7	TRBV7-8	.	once	TGTGCCAGCAGCAAAGAACTAGCAGCCCGGAGCGAGCAGTACTTC	CASSKELAARSEQYF
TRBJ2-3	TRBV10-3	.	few	TGTGCCATCACTTCCACCAGCACAGATACGCAGTATTTT	CAITSTSTDTQYF
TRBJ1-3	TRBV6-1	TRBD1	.	TGTGCCAGCAGTGAAAGGGACAGGGGAACCACCATATATTTT	CASSERDRGTTIYF
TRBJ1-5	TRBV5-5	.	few	TGTGCCAGCAGCCGCTACACGGATGGCAATCAGCCCCAGCATTTT	CASSRYTDGNQPQHF
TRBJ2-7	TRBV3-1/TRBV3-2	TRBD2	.	TGTGCCAGCAGCCTTAGACTAGCGGGGTCTGGCGAGCAGTACTTC	CASSLRLAGSGEQYF
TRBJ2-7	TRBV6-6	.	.	TGTGCCAGCAGTTTAGACAGGTACGAGCAGTACTTC	CASSLDRYEQYF
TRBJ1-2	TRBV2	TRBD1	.	TGTGCCAGCAGTAGTACCGGGACAGTCTATGGCTACACCTTC	CASSSTGTVYGYTF
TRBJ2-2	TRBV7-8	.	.	TGTGCCAGCAGCCCACCCTTGTTCGCGAGCACCGGGGAGCTGTTTTTT	CASSPPLFASTGELFF
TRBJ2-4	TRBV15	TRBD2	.	TGTGCCACCAGCAGAGTAGGAGCGGGAGGGGAGAACATTCAGTACTTC	CATSRVGAGGENIQYF
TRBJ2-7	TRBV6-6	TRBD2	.	TGTGCCAGCAGCTACGGGACTAGCGGGGGGGGCGAGCAGTACTTC	CASSYGTSGGGEQYF
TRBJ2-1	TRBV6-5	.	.	TGTGCCAGCAGTTACGACAGGTCCTACAATGAGCAGTTCTTC	CASSYDRSYNEQFF
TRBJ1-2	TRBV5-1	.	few	TGCGCCAGCAGCGGACAACCACCTAACTATGGCTACACCTTC	CASSGQPPNYGYTF
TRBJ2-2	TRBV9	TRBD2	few	TGTGCCAGCAGCGTAGGCGGGACTAGCGGGGCCATCGGGGAGCTGTTTTTT	CASSVGGTSGAIGELFF
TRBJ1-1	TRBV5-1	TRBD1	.	TGCGCCAGCAGGCCAGGACAGGGCAGGGGCTATATGAACACTGAAGCTTTCTTT	CASRPGQGRGYMNTEAFF
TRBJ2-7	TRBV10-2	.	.	TGCGCCAGCACCCAGCAACCCTCCTACGAGCAGTACTTC	CASTQQPSYEQYF
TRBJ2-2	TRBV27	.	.	TGTGCCAGCAGTTTATATTCTTGGACCCCAGGCCCGGGGGAGCTGTTTTTT	CASSLYSWTPGPGELFF
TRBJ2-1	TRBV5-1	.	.	TGCGCCATACACCTAGCCAGGAACTACAATGAGCAGTTCTTC	CAIHLARNYNEQFF
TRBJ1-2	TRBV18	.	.	TGTGCCAGCTCACCAGCTGAGGGCCAGGGTCTTAACTATGGCTACACCTTC	CASSPAEGQGLNYGYTF
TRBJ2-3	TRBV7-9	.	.	TGTGCCAGCAGCACCGGGGGCGGGGAGACAGATACGCAGTATTTT	CASSTGGGETDTQYF
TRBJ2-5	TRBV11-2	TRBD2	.	TGTGCCAGCAGCTTAGGTCGGCTAGCGGGGGGGCCTAGGGAGACCCAGTACTTC	CASSLGRLAGGPRETQYF
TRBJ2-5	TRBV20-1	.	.	TGCAGTGCTTCAGAATTAGAGACCCAGTACTTC	CSASELETQYF
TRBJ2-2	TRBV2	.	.	TGTGCCAGCAGTGAAGCCCCCACCGGGGAGCTGTTTTTT	CASSEAPTGELFF
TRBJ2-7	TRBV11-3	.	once	TGTGCCAGCAGCTTAGGACTGAACTACGAGCAGTACTTC	CASSLGLNYEQYF
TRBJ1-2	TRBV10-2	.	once	TGCGCCAGCAGTGGGAGCAGCCCTAACTATGGCTACACCTTC	CASSGSSPNYGYTF
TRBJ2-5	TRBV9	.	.	TGTGCCAGCAGCGCGGACTGGGGGGAGGCGGAGACCCAGTACTTC	CASSADWGEAETQYF
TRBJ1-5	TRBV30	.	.	TGTGCCTGGCAGACAGGCCTTAATCAGCCCCAGCATTTT	CAWQTGLNQPQHF
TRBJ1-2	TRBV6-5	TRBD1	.	TGTGCCAGCAGCCGGACAGGGTACAACTATGGCTACACCTTC	CASSRTGYNYGYTF
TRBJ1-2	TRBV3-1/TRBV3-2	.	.	TGTGCCAGCAGCCAAGATTTTGCCGGGGGCAGTTATGGCTACACCTTC	CASSQDFAGGSYGYTF
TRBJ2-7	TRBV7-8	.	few	TGTGCCAGCAGCTTAGCTTATAACCCGGACCTCAGCTCCTACGAGCAGTACTTC	CASSLAYNPDLSSYEQYF